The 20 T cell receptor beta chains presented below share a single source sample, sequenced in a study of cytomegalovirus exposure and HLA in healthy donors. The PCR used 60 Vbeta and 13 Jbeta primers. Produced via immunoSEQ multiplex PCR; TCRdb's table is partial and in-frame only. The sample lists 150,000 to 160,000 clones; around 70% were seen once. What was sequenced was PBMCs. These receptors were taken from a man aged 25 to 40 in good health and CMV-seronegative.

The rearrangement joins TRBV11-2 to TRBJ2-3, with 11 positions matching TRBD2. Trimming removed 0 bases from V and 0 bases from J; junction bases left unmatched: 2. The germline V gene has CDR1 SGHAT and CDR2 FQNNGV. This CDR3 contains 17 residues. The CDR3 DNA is TGTGCCAGCAGCTTAGAGCTAGCGGGGGGAAGCACAGATACGCAGTATTTT. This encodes CASSLELAGGSTDTQYF.

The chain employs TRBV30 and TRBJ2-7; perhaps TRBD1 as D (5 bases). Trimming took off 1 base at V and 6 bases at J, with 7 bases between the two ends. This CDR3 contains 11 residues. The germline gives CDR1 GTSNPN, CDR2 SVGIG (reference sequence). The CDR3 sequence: CAWSGTCEQYF. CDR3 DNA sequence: TGTGCCTGGAGTGGGACATGCGAGCAGTACTTC.

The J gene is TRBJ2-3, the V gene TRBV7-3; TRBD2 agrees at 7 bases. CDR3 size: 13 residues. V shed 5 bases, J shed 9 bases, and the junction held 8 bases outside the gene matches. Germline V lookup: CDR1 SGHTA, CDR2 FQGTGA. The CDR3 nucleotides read TGTGCCAGCAGCCCCCCGAGCGGGGACACGCAGTATTTT. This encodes CASSPPSGDTQYF.

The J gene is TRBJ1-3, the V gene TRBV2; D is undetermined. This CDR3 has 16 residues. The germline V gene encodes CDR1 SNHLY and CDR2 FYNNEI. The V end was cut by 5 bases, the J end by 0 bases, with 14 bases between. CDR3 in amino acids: CASSTHPGSSGNTIYF. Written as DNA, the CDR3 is TGTGCCAGCAGTACCCATCCAGGCTCCTCTGGAAACACCATATATTTT.

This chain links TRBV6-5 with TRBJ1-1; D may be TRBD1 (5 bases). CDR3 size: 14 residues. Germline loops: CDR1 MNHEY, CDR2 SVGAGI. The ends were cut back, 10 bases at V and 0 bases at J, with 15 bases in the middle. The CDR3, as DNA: TGTGCCACTAGGACAACAGACATGAACACTGAAGCTTTCTTT. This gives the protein CATRTTDMNTEAFF.

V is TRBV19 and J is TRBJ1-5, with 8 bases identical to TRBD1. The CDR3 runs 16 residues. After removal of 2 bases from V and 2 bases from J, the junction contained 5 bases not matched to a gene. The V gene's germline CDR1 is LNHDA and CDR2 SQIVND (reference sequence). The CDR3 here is CASSISSGGRNQPQHF. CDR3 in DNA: TGTGCCAGTAGTATATCATCAGGGGGCCGCAATCAGCCCCAGCATTTT.

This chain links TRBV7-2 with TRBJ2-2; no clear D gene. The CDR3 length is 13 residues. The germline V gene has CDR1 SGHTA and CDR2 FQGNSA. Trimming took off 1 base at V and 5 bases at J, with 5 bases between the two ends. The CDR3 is CASSLGQTGELFF. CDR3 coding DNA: TGTGCCAGCAGCTTAGGACAAACCGGGGAGCTGTTTTTT.

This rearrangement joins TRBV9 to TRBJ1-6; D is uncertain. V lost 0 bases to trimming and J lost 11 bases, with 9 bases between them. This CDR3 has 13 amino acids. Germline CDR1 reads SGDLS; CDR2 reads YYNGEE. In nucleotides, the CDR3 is TGTGCCAGCAGCGTAGATAGGGAGACACCCCTCCACTTT. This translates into CASSVDRETPLHF.

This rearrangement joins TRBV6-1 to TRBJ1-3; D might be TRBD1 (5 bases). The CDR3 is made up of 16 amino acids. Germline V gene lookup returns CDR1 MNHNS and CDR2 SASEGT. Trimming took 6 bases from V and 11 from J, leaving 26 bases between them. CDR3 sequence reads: CASRESRPGGVPAIYF. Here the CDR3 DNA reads TGTGCCAGCAGGGAAAGCCGTCCGGGAGGGGTACCCGCCATATATTTT.

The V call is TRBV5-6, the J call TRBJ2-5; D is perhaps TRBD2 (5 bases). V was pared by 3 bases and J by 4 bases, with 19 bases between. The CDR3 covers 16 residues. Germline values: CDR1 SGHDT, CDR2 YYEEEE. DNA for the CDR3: TGTGCCAGCAGCTCAGTTTTGCGGGTAGTTGGAGAGACCCAGTACTTC. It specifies CASSSVLRVVGETQYF.

The CDR3 DNA sequence: TGTGCCTGGAGTGTACGGGGGGGGCTCTCTGGAAACACCATATATTTT. Its translation is CAWSVRGGLSGNTIYF. The chain employs TRBV30 and TRBJ1-3; weak D call: TRBD1 (6 bases). Trimming removed 0 bases at V and 0 bases at J, with 12 bases between. Germline-derived CDR1 and CDR2 are GTSNPN and SVGIG (reference sequence). The CDR3 is 16 amino acids.

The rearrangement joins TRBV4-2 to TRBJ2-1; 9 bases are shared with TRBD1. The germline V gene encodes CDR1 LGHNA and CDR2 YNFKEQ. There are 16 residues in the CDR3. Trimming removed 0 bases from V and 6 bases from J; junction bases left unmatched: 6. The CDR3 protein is CASSQESTGGFNEQFF. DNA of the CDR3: TGTGCCAGCAGCCAAGAATCTACAGGGGGCTTCAATGAGCAGTTCTTC.

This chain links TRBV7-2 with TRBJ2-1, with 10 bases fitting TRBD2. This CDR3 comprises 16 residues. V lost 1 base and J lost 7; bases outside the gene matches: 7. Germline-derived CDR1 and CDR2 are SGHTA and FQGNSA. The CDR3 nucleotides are TGTGCCAGCAGCTTAGACCGAGCGGGGGGGCGGAATGAGCAGTTCTTC. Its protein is CASSLDRAGGRNEQFF.

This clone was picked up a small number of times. CDR3 sequence reads: CASRKGQGTEKLFF. CDR3 DNA sequence: TGTGCCAGCAGGAAGGGACAGGGGACTGAAAAACTGTTTTTT. The J gene is TRBJ1-4, the V gene TRBV6-1; 10 bases agree with TRBD1. Per germline, CDR1 MNHNS and CDR2 SASEGT. The CDR3 contains 14 residues. The V gene end was trimmed by 6 bases and the J gene end by 7 bases; junction bases not matched to a gene: 5.

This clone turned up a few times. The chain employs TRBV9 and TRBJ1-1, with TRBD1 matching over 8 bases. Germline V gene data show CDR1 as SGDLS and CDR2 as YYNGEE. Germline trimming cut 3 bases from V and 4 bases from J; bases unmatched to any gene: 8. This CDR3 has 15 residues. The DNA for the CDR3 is TGTGCCAGCAGCGAGATGACAGGGGTGAGCACTGAAGCTTTCTTT. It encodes CASSEMTGVSTEAFF.

This CDR3 reads CASSTMVLADHTDTQYF. The CDR3 nucleotides read TGTGCCAGCAGCACCATGGTACTAGCGGATCACACAGATACGCAGTATTTT. The chain recombines TRBV9 with TRBJ2-3; 8 nucleotides match TRBD2. V trimming: 4 bases; J trimming: 2 bases; junction bases outside the gene matches: 12. This CDR3 contains 17 residues. Germline V gene lookup returns CDR1 SGDLS and CDR2 YYNGEE.

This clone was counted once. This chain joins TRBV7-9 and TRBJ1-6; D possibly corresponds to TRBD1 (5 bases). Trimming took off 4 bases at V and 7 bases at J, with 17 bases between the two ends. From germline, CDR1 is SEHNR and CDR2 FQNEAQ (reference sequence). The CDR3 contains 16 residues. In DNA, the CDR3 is TGTGCCAGCAGCTCTTCTGGGGGGGGGAACAATTCACCCCTCCACTTT. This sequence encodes CASSSSGGGNNSPLHF.

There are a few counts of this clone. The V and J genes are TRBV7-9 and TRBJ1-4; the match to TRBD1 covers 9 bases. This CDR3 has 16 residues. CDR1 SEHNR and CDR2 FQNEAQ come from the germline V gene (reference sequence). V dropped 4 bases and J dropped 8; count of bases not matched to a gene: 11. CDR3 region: CASSSTSGTGWEKLFF. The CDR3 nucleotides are TGTGCCAGCAGCTCGACCTCCGGGACAGGGTGGGAAAAACTGTTTTTT.

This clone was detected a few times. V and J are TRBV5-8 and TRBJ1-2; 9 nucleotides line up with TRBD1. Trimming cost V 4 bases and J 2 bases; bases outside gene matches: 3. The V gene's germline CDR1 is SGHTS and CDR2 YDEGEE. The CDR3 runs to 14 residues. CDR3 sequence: CASSPGTGNYGYTF. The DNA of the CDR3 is TGTGCCAGCAGCCCCGGGACAGGGAACTATGGCTACACCTTC.

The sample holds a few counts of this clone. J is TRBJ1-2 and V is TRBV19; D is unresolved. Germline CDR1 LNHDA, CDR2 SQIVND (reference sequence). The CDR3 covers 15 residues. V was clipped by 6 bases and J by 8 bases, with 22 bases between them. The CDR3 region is CASSLRETRLSGYTF. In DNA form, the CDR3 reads TGTGCCAGTAGCCTCCGGGAAACAAGGCTCTCAGGCTACACCTTC. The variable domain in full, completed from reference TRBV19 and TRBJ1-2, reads DGGITQSPKYLFRKEGQNVTLSCEQNLNHDAMYWYRQDPGQGLRLIYYSQIVNDFQKGDIAEGYSVSREKKESFPLTVTSAQKNPTAFYLCASSLRETRLSGYTFGSGTRLTVV.